Below, one TCR beta chain is given with its context. The sample comes from a study of T cell changes during pregnancy in multiple sclerosis. The data were produced by immunoSEQ multiplex PCR, yet TCRdb's version contains in-frame clones alone and is incomplete. In the table there are tens of thousands of clones, over 85% of which are singletons. This specimen consisted of peripheral blood, obtained in the third trimester of pregnancy. The sequence derives from a female donor with multiple sclerosis, enrolled in a pregnancy study.

CDR3: CASSGGAGGGLGDNEQFF. The CDR3 DNA reads TGTGCCAGTAGCGGAGGCGCAGGGGGCGGCTTAGGGGACAATGAGCAGTTCTTC. The genes are TRBV19 and TRBJ2-1, with 8 bases matching TRBD1. Germline lookup yields CDR1 LNHDA and CDR2 SQIVND (reference sequence). The CDR3 loop spans 18 amino acids. Trimming removed 6 bases from V and 5 bases from J; junction bases left unmatched: 18.